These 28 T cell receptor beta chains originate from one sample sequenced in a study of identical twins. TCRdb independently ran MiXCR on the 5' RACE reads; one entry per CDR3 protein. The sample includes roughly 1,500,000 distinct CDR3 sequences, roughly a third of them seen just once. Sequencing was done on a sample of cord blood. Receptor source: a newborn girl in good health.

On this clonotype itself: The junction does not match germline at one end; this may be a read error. The CDR3 is CAGSAAGSTDTQYF. Written as DNA, the CDR3 is TGTGCCGGCAGCGCTGCGGGAAGCACAGATACGCAGTATTTT. The V and J genes are TRBV9 and TRBJ2-3; weak D call: TRBD2 (6 bases). Germline loops: CDR1 SGDLS, CDR2 YYNGEE. This CDR3 is built from 14 residues.

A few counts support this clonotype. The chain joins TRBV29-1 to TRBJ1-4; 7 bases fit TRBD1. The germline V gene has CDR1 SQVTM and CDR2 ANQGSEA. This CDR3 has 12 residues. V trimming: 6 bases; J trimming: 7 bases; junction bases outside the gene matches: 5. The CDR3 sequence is CSVGQAAEKLFF. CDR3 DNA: TGCAGCGTCGGACAGGCGGCTGAAAAACTGTTTTTT.

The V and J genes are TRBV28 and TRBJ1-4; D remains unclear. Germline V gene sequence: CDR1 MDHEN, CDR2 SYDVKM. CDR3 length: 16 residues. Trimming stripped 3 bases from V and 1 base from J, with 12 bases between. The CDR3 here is CASSLLPSGTNEKLFF. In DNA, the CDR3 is TGTGCCAGCAGTTTGTTGCCCTCGGGAACTAATGAAAAACTGTTTTTT.

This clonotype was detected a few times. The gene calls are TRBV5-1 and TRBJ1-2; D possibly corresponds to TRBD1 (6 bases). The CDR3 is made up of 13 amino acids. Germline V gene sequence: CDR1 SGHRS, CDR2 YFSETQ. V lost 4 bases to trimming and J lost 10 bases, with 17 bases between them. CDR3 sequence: CASSVGGTLHYTF. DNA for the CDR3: TGCGCCAGCAGCGTCGGGGGCACCTTACACTACACCTTC.

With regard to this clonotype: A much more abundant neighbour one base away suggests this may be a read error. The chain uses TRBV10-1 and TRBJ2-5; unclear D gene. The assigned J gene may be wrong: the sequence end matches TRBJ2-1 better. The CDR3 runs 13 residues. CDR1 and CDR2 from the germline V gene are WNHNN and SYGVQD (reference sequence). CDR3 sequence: CASSGQPQETQFF. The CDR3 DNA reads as TGCGCCAGCAGTGGGCAGCCCCAAGAGACCCAGTTCTTC.

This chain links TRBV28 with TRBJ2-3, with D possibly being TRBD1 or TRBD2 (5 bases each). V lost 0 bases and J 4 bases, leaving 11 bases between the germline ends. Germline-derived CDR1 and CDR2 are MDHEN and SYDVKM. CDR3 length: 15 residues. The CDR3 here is CASSLWEAGPDTQYF. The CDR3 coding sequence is TGTGCCAGCAGTTTATGGGAGGCAGGGCCAGATACGCAGTATTTT. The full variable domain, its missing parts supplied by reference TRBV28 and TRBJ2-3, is DVKVTQSSRYLVKRTGEKVFLECVQDMDHENMFWYRQDPGLGLRLIYFSYDVKMKEKGDIPEGYSVSREKKERFSLILESASTNQTSMYLCASSLWEAGPDTQYFGPGTRLTVL.

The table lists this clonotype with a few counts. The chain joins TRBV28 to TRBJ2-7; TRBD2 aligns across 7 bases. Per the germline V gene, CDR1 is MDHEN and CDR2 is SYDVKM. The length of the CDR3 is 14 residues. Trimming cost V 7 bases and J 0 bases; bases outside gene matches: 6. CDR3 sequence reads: CASTTSGVSYEQYF. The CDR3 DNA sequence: TGTGCCAGCACGACAAGCGGGGTCTCCTACGAGCAGTACTTC. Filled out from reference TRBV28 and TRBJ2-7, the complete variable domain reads DVKVTQSSRYLVKRTGEKVFLECVQDMDHENMFWYRQDPGLGLRLIYFSYDVKMKEKGDIPEGYSVSREKKERFSLILESASTNQTSMYLCASTTSGVSYEQYFGPGTRLTVT.

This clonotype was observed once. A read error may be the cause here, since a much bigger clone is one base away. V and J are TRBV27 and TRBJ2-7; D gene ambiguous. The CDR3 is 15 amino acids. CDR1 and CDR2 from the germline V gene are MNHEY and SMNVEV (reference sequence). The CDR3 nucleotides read TGTGCCAGCAGTTTAATCGGAACCAGCTCCCACGAGCAGTACTTC. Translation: CASSLIGTSSHEQYF.

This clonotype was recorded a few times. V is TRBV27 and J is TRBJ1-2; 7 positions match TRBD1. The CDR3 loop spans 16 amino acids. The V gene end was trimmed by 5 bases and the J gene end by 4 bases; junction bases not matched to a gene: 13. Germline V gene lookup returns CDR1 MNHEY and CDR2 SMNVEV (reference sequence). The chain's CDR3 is CASSKRQGGVIYGYTF. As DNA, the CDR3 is TGTGCCAGCAGTAAACGACAGGGTGGGGTGATCTATGGCTACACCTTC.

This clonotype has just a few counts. CDR3 in amino acids: CASRQGNRETQYF. The CDR3 DNA sequence: TGCGCCAGCCGGCAGGGAAATCGGGAGACCCAGTACTTC. The chain recombines TRBV5-1 with TRBJ2-5; TRBD1 is a possible D gene (5 bases). CDR1 is SGHRS and CDR2 is YFSETQ in the germline V gene. The CDR3 runs 13 residues. V was clipped by 7 bases and J by 5 bases, with 15 bases between them. Based on the CDR3 plus reference TRBV5-1 and TRBJ2-5, the full variable domain is KAGVTQTPRYLIKTRGQQVTLSCSPISGHRSVSWYQQTPGQGLQFLFEYFSETQRNKGNFPGRFSGRQFSNSRSEMNVSTLELGDSALYLCASRQGNRETQYFGPGTRLLVL.

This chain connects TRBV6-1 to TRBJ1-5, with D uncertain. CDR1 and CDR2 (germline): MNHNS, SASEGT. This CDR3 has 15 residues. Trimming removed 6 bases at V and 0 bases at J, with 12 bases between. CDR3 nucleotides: TGTGCCAGCAGCGATGGGCACTATAGCAATCAGCCCCAGCATTTT. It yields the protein CASSDGHYSNQPQHF.

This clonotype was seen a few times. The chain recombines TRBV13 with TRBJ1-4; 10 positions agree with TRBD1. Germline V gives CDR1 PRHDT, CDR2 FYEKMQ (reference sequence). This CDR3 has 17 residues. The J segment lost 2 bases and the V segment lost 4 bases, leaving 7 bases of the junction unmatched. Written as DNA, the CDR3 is TGTGCCAGCAGCTCCCGGGACAGGGGTTGGACTAATGAAAAACTGTTTTTT. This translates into CASSSRDRGWTNEKLFF.

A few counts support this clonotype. CDR3 amino acids: CASSLPGQNTDTQYF. Written as DNA, the CDR3 is TGTGCCAGCAGCTTGCCGGGACAGAACACAGATACGCAGTATTTT. The gene calls are TRBV7-9 and TRBJ2-3; 7 bases agree with TRBD1. This CDR3 has 15 residues. The J segment lost 2 bases and the V segment lost 3 bases, leaving 5 bases of the junction unmatched. CDR1 and CDR2 from the germline V gene are SEHNR and FQNEAQ (reference sequence).

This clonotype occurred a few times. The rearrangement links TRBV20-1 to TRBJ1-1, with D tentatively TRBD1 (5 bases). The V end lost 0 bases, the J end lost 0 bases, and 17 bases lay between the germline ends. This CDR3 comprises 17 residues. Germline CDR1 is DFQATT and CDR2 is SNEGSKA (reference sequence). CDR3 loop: CSARDRPDWGMNTEAFF. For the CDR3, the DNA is TGCAGTGCTAGAGATCGGCCGGATTGGGGCATGAACACTGAAGCTTTCTTT.

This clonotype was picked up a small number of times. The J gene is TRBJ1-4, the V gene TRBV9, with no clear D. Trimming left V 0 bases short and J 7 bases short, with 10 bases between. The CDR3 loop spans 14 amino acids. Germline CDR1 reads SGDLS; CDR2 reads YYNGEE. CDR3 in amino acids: CASSVGGFGEKLFF. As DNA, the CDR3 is TGTGCCAGCAGCGTAGGAGGTTTTGGTGAAAAACTGTTTTTT.

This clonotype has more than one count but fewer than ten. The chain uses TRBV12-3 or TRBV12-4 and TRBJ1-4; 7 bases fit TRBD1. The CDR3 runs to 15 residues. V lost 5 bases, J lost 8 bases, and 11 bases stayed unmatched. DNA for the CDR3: TGTGCCAGCAGTCCGCGGAGGGGGCGAGGGGAAAAACTGTTTTTT. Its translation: CASSPRRGRGEKLFF.

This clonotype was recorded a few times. In nucleotides, the CDR3 is TGTGCCAGCAGCTTAGCCGCGCGGGGGACCGAGCAGTACTTC. This sequence encodes CASSLAARGTEQYF. V is TRBV11-1 and J is TRBJ2-5; TRBD2 matches at 7 bases. The last part of the DNA fits TRBJ2-7 better; the J call may be wrong. CDR3 length equals 14 residues. Germline V gene lookup returns CDR1 SGHAT and CDR2 FQDESV (reference sequence).

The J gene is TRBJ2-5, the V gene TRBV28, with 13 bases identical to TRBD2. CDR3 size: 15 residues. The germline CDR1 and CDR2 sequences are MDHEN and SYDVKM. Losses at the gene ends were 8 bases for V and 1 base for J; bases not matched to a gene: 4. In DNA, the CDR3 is TGTGCCAGCCTCGGGACTAGCGGGATCCAAGAGACCCAGTACTTC. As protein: CASLGTSGIQETQYF.

CDR3 protein: CASSQRTSGGNEQFF. CDR3 in DNA: TGCGCCAGCAGCCAAAGAACTAGCGGGGGGAATGAGCAGTTCTTC. The rearrangement uses TRBV4-1 and TRBJ2-1; TRBD2 aligns across 12 bases. CDR1 is MGHRA and CDR2 is YSYEKL in the germline V gene. CDR3 size: 15 residues. V trimming: 2 bases; J trimming: 7 bases; junction bases outside the gene matches: 3.

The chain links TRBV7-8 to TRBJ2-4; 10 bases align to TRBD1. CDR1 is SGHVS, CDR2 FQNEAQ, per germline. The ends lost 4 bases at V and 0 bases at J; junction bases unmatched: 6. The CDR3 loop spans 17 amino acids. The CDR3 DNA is TGTGCCAGCAGCTCTGCGACAGGGGGCGTAGCCAAAAACATTCAGTACTTC. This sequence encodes CASSSATGGVAKNIQYF.

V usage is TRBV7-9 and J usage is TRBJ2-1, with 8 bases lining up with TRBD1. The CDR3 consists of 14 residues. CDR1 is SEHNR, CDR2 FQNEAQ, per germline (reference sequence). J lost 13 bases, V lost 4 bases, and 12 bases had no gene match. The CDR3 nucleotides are TGTGCCAGCAGCTATGCACAGGGGGTGGAGACCCAGTTCTTC. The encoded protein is CASSYAQGVETQFF.

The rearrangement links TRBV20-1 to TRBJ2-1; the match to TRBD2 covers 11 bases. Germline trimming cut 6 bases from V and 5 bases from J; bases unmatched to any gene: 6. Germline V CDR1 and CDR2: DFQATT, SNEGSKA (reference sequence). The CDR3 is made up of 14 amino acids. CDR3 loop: CSAAVAGGDNEQFF. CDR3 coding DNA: TGCAGTGCCGCTGTAGCGGGGGGGGACAATGAGCAGTTCTTC.

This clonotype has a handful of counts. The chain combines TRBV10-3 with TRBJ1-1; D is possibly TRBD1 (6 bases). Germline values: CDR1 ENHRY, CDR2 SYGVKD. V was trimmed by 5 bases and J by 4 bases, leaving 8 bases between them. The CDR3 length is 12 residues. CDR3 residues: CAISRQATEAFF. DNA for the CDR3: TGTGCCATCAGTCGACAGGCCACTGAAGCTTTCTTT.

The CDR3 loop reads CASSLTSGRVSDTQYF. Written as DNA, the CDR3 is TGCGCCAGCAGCTTGACTAGCGGGAGAGTTTCCGATACGCAGTATTTT. The chain couples TRBV5-1 to TRBJ2-3; 11 bases fit TRBD2. CDR1 is SGHRS, CDR2 YFSETQ, per germline. There are 16 residues in the CDR3. Trimming took 1 base from V and 6 from J; bases not matched to a gene: 7.

The CDR3 region has the DNA TGTGCCAGCAGTGAAGAGAGGGGGCCCTCCTACGAGCAGTACTTC. Translating it yields CASSEERGPSYEQYF. V gene TRBV6-1 combines with J gene TRBJ2-5, with 7 bases matching TRBD1. The end of the DNA is better explained by TRBJ2-7, so the J call may be wrong. Per the germline V gene, CDR1 is MNHNS and CDR2 is SASEGT. The CDR3 has 15 amino acids.

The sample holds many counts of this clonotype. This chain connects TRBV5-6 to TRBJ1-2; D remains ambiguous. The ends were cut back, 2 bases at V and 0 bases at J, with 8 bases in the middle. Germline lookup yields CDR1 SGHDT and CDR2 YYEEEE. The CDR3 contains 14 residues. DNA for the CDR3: TGTGCCAGCAGCTTTCCCGGGACTAACTATGGCTACACCTTC. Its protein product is CASSFPGTNYGYTF.

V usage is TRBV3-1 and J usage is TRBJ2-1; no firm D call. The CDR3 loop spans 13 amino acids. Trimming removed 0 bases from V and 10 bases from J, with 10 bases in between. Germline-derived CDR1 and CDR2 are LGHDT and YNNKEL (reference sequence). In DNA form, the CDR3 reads TGTGCCAGCAGCCAAGATCTACCAGGCGAGCAGTTCTTC. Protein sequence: CASSQDLPGEQFF.

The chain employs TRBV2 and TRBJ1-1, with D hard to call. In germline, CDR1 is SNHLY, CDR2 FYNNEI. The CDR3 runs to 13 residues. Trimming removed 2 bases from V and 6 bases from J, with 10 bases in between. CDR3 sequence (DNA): TGTGCCAGCAGTGAAATAGGGTCCTCTGAAGCTTTCTTT. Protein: CASSEIGSSEAFF.